A selection of T cell receptor beta chains follows, all from one sample in a study of T cell responses to AZD1222 COVID-19 vaccine. Profiling relied on immunoSEQ multiplex PCR, and the TCRdb table lists in-frame clones only, not all of them. The sample holds 55,000 to 75,000 clones, over 85% seen once. The input for sequencing was peripheral blood, taken on day 0 of AZD1222 vaccination. All receptors come from an adult in good health. The CDR3 runs from the conserved cysteine through the conserved F or W. The order of the fields is D gene, clone size, J gene, V gene, CDR3 protein, CDR3 DNA. A D gene is named only where the DNA matches it firmly. Some rows mark clone size as missing; the rest say once, few, many or name a class of expanded clone.

TRBD1,NA,TRBJ1-2,TRBV19,CASSNRQGDIYGYTF,TGTGCCAGTAGTAATCGACAGGGGGACATCTATGGCTACACCTTC
TRBD2,NA,TRBJ2-2,TRBV5-1,CASSQTSGVSGELFF,TGCGCCAGCAGTCAGACTAGCGGGGTCTCCGGGGAGCTGTTTTTT
NA,NA,TRBJ2-3,TRBV7-9,CASSSPGQIPDTQYF,TGTGCCAGCAGCTCTCCGGGACAAATTCCAGATACGCAGTATTTT
NA,NA,TRBJ2-3,TRBV20-1,CSASRGDTQYF,TGCAGTGCTTCTCGGGGGGATACGCAGTATTTT
NA,NA,TRBJ2-1,TRBV5-1,CASSLEEPSYNEQFF,TGCGCCAGCAGCTTGGAGGAGCCGTCCTACAATGAGCAGTTCTTC
NA,NA,TRBJ1-2,TRBV6-1,CASSEAMKADYGYTF,TGTGCCAGCAGTGAAGCGATGAAGGCAGACTATGGCTACACCTTC
NA,NA,TRBJ1-5,TRBV6-5,CASRDGSSNQPQHF,TGTGCCAGCAGGGATGGGTCTAGCAATCAGCCCCAGCATTTT
TRBD2,NA,TRBJ2-3,TRBV6-6,CASSLQGRGVSTDTQYF,TGTGCCAGCAGTCTCCAAGGGCGGGGGGTAAGCACAGATACGCAGTATTTT
TRBD1,NA,TRBJ1-2,TRBV18,CASSDDRGRIVFTF,TGTGCCAGCTCAGATGACAGGGGGCGGATCGTGTTTACCTTC
NA,NA,TRBJ2-1,TRBV7-9,CASSPTGTLYNEQFF,TGTGCCAGCAGCCCCACCGGGACTCTGTACAATGAGCAGTTCTTC
NA,NA,TRBJ1-5,TRBV5-5,CASSLSGYSNQPQHF,TGTGCCAGCAGCTTGTCAGGGTATAGCAATCAGCCCCAGCATTTT
NA,NA,TRBJ1-1,TRBV18,CASSPDSNTEAFF,TGTGCCAGCTCACCAGACTCCAACACTGAAGCTTTCTTT
NA,NA,TRBJ1-1,TRBV6-5,CASSYQQGLTEAFF,TGTGCCAGCAGTTACCAACAGGGCTTAACTGAAGCTTTCTTT
NA,NA,TRBJ1-3,TRBV30,CAWKAGGNTIYF,TGTGCCTGGAAAGCAGGGGGAAACACCATATATTTT
NA,NA,TRBJ2-1,TRBV6-4,CASSELIYNEQFF,TGTGCCAGCAGTGAGCTGATTTACAATGAGCAGTTCTTC
NA,once,TRBJ2-2,TRBV29-1,CSVLYRHLNTGELFF,TGCAGCGTCCTTTATAGGCACTTAAACACCGGGGAGCTGTTTTTT
NA,NA,TRBJ1-6,TRBV5-8,CASKSGDLYNSPLHF,TGTGCCAGCAAATCAGGGGATCTCTATAATTCACCCCTCCACTTT
NA,NA,TRBJ1-2,TRBV30,CAWTRDRVGRGYTF,TGTGCCTGGACGAGGGATAGGGTCGGTAGGGGCTACACCTTC
NA,NA,TRBJ1-1,TRBV18,CASSVQGSGTEAFF,TGTGCCAGCTCAGTACAGGGCAGTGGCACTGAAGCTTTCTTT
NA,NA,TRBJ2-2,TRBV5-1,CASSLVVGTGELFF,TGCGCCAGCAGCTTGGTGGTGGGTACCGGGGAGCTGTTTTTT
NA,NA,TRBJ2-7,TRBV18,CASSLGGEQYF,TGTGCCAGCTCACTTGGGGGCGAGCAGTACTTC
NA,NA,TRBJ1-2,TRBV5-6,CASSLEQPPGYGYTF,TGTGCCAGCAGCTTGGAACAGCCCCCGGGCTATGGCTACACCTTC
TRBD1,NA,TRBJ1-6,TRBV6-5,CASSSGTGSSPLHF,TGTGCCAGCAGTTCCGGGACAGGGTCTTCACCCCTCCACTTT